One and the same sample provided the 18 T cell receptor beta chains below, sequenced in a study of molecular identifiers for immune sequencing clone quantification. MiXCR, run by TCRdb on the PCR reads, gives a single entry per CDR3 protein. The sample carries approximately 9,000 distinct CDR3 sequences, 14% recorded once. What was sequenced was naive CD8+ T cells from blood, with Jurkat cell RNA spiked in. Subset defined: FACS-sorted CD8+CD4-CCR7+CD45RA+ naive T cells. The receptor source for this set is a human donor in good health. Some libraries in this study had Jurkat cell RNA spiked in.

This clonotype is medium-sized. The gene calls are TRBV19 and TRBJ2-6, with 7 bases matching TRBD1. This CDR3 contains 19 residues. V trimming: 7 bases; J trimming: 5 bases; junction bases outside the gene matches: 20. From germline, CDR1 is LNHDA and CDR2 SQIVND (reference sequence). DNA of the CDR3: TGTGCCAGTACCGATTATCCCACAGGGGCCGATCTTCGGGCCAACGTCCTGACTTTC. Its translation is CASTDYPTGADLRANVLTF.

Judged by abundance, this clonotype is medium-sized (0.01 to 0.1%). The chain combines TRBV3-1 with TRBJ1-3, with D unresolved. Trimming removed 3 bases at V and 0 bases at J, with 9 bases between. The CDR3 contains 15 residues. Per the germline V gene, CDR1 is LGHDT and CDR2 is YNNKEL (reference sequence). CDR3 sequence reads: CASSQGRSSGNTIYF. CDR3 in DNA: TGTGCCAGCAGCCAGGGGAGAAGCTCTGGAAACACCATATATTTT.

By frequency in the sample, this clonotype is medium-sized. V usage is TRBV12-3 or TRBV12-4 and J usage is TRBJ2-3; D is unresolved. V lost 5 bases and J 4 bases, leaving 7 bases between the germline ends. The CDR3 is made up of 12 amino acids. The DNA of the CDR3 is TGTGCCAGCAGTCAGGCGGCAGATACGCAGTATTTT. Translated: CASSQAADTQYF.

This clonotype was recorded many times. The V gene is TRBV29-1, the J gene TRBJ2-1; a weak D match, TRBD1 (5 bases). CDR1 is SQVTM and CDR2 is ANQGSEA in the germline V gene. CDR3 length equals 12 residues. V dropped 8 bases and J dropped 6 bases, with 14 bases sitting between them. CDR3 DNA sequence: TGCAGCTTTCTCAGGGCTCTCAATGAGCAGTTCTTC. Translated, it gives CSFLRALNEQFF.

This clonotype was seen repeatedly, ten times or more. The V gene is TRBV4-2, the J gene TRBJ2-1; 8 positions match TRBD2. Germline-derived CDR1 and CDR2 are LGHNA and YNFKEQ. CDR3 length equals 16 residues. V shed 0 bases and J 2 bases; nucleotides not matched to a gene: 3. CDR3 amino acids: CASSQDKLAAYNEQFF. The CDR3 DNA sequence: TGTGCCAGCAGCCAAGATAAACTAGCGGCCTACAATGAGCAGTTCTTC.

By sample share, this clonotype is medium-sized. This chain uses TRBV28 with TRBJ2-7; possibly TRBD1 for D (6 bases). Germline lookup yields CDR1 MDHEN and CDR2 SYDVKM. The CDR3 has 14 residues. The V end was cut by 8 bases, the J end by 6 bases, with 20 bases between. The CDR3 DNA sequence: TGTGCCAGCGGGGGCTACAGGGCCCAAGGCGAGCAGTACTTC. Translating gives CASGGYRAQGEQYF.

This clonotype was counted at least ten times. V and J are TRBV30 and TRBJ2-3; D is ambiguous. V was cut by 0 bases and J by 1 base, with 5 bases left in between. The germline gives CDR1 GTSNPN, CDR2 SVGIG (reference sequence). The CDR3 is made up of 13 amino acids. The CDR3 loop reads CAWSVLRTDTQYF. The CDR3 DNA follows: TGTGCCTGGAGTGTACTCCGCACAGATACGCAGTATTTT.

This clonotype is deemed medium-sized. This chain links TRBV15 with TRBJ2-1; 11 bases fit TRBD2. The CDR3 runs to 17 residues. Trimming took 4 bases from V and 9 from J; bases not matched to a gene: 14. Germline loops: CDR1 LNHNV, CDR2 YYDKDF (reference sequence). The CDR3 protein is CATSTPTLAGVRGEQFF. The DNA of the CDR3 is TGTGCCACCAGCACTCCGACACTAGCGGGAGTGAGGGGTGAGCAGTTCTTC.

By share of the sample, this clonotype is medium-sized. The chain combines TRBV6-5 with TRBJ1-5; a possible D gene is TRBD1 (5 bases). This CDR3 has 14 residues. V lost 6 bases to trimming and J lost 3 bases, with 12 bases between them. The germline CDR1 and CDR2 sequences are MNHEY and SVGAGI. The CDR3 reads CASRPDRYNQPQHF. The CDR3 DNA is TGTGCCAGCAGACCCGACAGATACAATCAGCCCCAGCATTTT.

This clonotype was seen at least ten times. The chain employs TRBV20-1 and TRBJ2-1; 9 bases align to TRBD2. This CDR3 comprises 15 residues. Germline lookup yields CDR1 DFQATT and CDR2 SNEGSKA (reference sequence). The trim removed 5 bases at V and 0 bases at J, leaving 5 bases unmatched. CDR3 protein: CSAGLAQSSYNEQFF. The CDR3 coding sequence is TGCAGTGCTGGACTAGCGCAGAGCTCCTACAATGAGCAGTTCTTC.

This clonotype was seen at least ten times. V and J are TRBV30 and TRBJ2-2; D is undetermined. Germline CDR1 and CDR2: GTSNPN and SVGIG (reference sequence). There are 12 residues in the CDR3. V lost 0 bases and J 7 bases, leaving 6 bases between the germline ends. The CDR3 protein is CAWSVSNGELFF. DNA of the CDR3: TGTGCCTGGAGTGTAAGCAACGGGGAGCTGTTTTTT.

There are many counts of this clonotype. V and J are TRBV19 and TRBJ1-6; D remains unclear. Germline V gene data show CDR1 as LNHDA and CDR2 as SQIVND (reference sequence). The length of the CDR3 is 14 residues. The V end lost 5 bases, the J end lost 9 bases, and 14 bases lay between the germline ends. This CDR3 is CASSRGSLASPLHF. The CDR3 nucleotides are TGTGCCAGTAGTCGAGGGTCTTTGGCTTCACCCCTCCACTTT.

Remarks on this clonotype: At one end, the junction sequence differs from germline, possibly due to a read error. The chain carries TRBV6-6 and TRBJ2-7; D gene uncertain. Germline values: CDR1 MNHNY, CDR2 SVGAGI (reference sequence). This CDR3 contains 13 residues. CDR3 residues: CASGYDVSYEQYF. The CDR3 nucleotides read TGTGCCAGCGGTTACGATGTGAGCTACGAGCAGTACTTC.

This clonotype was seen repeatedly, ten times or more. The chain uses TRBV15 and TRBJ1-3; D may be TRBD1 (5 bases). Germline V gene data show CDR1 as LNHNV and CDR2 as YYDKDF (reference sequence). Trimming stripped 5 bases from V and 2 bases from J, with 13 bases between. The CDR3 spans 15 residues. The CDR3 sequence: CATSPLWGAGNTIYF. DNA for the CDR3: TGTGCCACCAGCCCACTCTGGGGGGCTGGAAACACCATATATTTT.

The table lists this clonotype with many counts. CDR3 DNA: TGCGCCAGCAGCCAAGAGGAGACCTACGAGCAGTACTTC. Translating it yields CASSQEETYEQYF. The chain employs TRBV4-3 and TRBJ2-7; D remains ambiguous. This CDR3 is 13 amino acids long. CDR1 is LGHNA and CDR2 is YSLEER in the germline V gene. Deletions cut 0 bases from V and 2 bases from J, with 5 bases between.

This clonotype counts as medium-sized. This chain links TRBV12-3 or TRBV12-4 with TRBJ2-5, with D tentatively TRBD1 or TRBD2 (7 bases each). This CDR3 is 18 amino acids long. The ends were cut back, 2 bases at V and 0 bases at J, with 19 bases in the middle. For the CDR3, the DNA is TGTGCCAGCAGTTTATTCCCTAGCGGACAGGCGTACCAAGAGACCCAGTACTTC. It specifies CASSLFPSGQAYQETQYF.

At least ten counts were recorded for this clonotype. The rearrangement joins TRBV7-9 to TRBJ2-2, with TRBD2 matching over 14 bases. Germline V gives CDR1 SEHNR, CDR2 FQNEAQ (reference sequence). The J segment lost 3 bases and the V segment lost 4 bases, leaving 13 bases of the junction unmatched. The CDR3 is 20 residues long. The CDR3 loop is CASSSLGLAGDRGDTGELFF. The CDR3 DNA reads as TGTGCCAGCAGCTCCCTGGGACTAGCGGGAGATCGGGGTGACACCGGGGAGCTGTTTTTT.

This clonotype was counted at least ten times. The chain has TRBV6-2 or TRBV6-3 and TRBJ2-3; D is possibly TRBD1 or TRBD2 (5 bases each). The germline CDR1 and CDR2 sequences are MNHEY and SVGEGT. This CDR3 region has 15 residues. V lost 7 bases and J lost 6, with 20 bases in between. The CDR3 coding sequence is TGTGCCAGCACCCCAGGGACCTCGGATTGGGATACGCAGTATTTT. Its protein is CASTPGTSDWDTQYF.